This is a list of T cell receptor beta chains from one sample in a study of blood T cell repertoires in COVID-19. Assay used: immunoSEQ multiplex PCR; TCRdb lists only in-frame clones, some missing. The data show under 200,000 clones, less than 85% seen once. What was sequenced was peripheral blood. The receptors were gathered from a woman aged 60-75 years with COVID-19, enrolled during active disease. Both conserved end residues are part of each CDR3. The order of the fields is CDR3 DNA, CDR3 protein, CDR3 length, V gene, J gene, D gene, clone size. The D gene is left open where the match is weak. Clone size, where shown, is once, few, many, or a class for clones that have expanded.

CDR3nt: TGTGCCAGCAGCTCCTTCCGGGACAGGGTCTCAGATACGCAGTATTTT
CDR3aa: CASSSFRDRVSDTQYF
len: 16
v_gene: TRBV11-2
j_gene: TRBJ2-3
d_gene: TRBD1
abundance: NA

CDR3nt: TGTGCCAGCAGACCGAACACCGGGACTACTATATACTTC
CDR3aa: CASRPNTGTTIYF
len: 13
v_gene: TRBV5-4
j_gene: TRBJ2-7
d_gene: TRBD2
abundance: NA

CDR3nt: TGTGCCAGCAGTTACTCGGTGGTGTCAGGGCATGGCTACACCTTC
CDR3aa: CASSYSVVSGHGYTF
len: 15
v_gene: TRBV6-2/TRBV6-3
j_gene: TRBJ1-2
d_gene: NA
abundance: NA

CDR3nt: TGTGCCACGGGACTAGCGGGCAATGAGCAGTTCTTC
CDR3aa: CATGLAGNEQFF
len: 12
v_gene: TRBV6-5
j_gene: TRBJ2-1
d_gene: TRBD2
abundance: NA

CDR3nt: TGTGCCAGCAGTATGGACAGGGGGCTTGAAAAACTGTTTTTT
CDR3aa: CASSMDRGLEKLFF
len: 14
v_gene: TRBV6-2/TRBV6-3
j_gene: TRBJ1-4
d_gene: TRBD1
abundance: NA

CDR3nt: TGCAGTGCTAGTAAGGCAGGGGTTGAAGCTTTCTTT
CDR3aa: CSASKAGVEAFF
len: 12
v_gene: TRBV20-1
j_gene: TRBJ1-1
d_gene: NA
abundance: NA

CDR3nt: TGTGCCAGCAGGCGACAGGGGGCCGGCACAGATACGCAGTATTTT
CDR3aa: CASRRQGAGTDTQYF
len: 15
v_gene: TRBV6-5
j_gene: TRBJ2-3
d_gene: TRBD1
abundance: few

CDR3nt: TGTGCCACTAAGGACAGGGGGCGGTATGGCTACACCTTC
CDR3aa: CATKDRGRYGYTF
len: 13
v_gene: TRBV19
j_gene: TRBJ1-2
d_gene: TRBD1
abundance: NA

CDR3nt: TGTGCCACCAGCAGAGCGGGAAGGATTCAGGAGACCCAGTACTTC
CDR3aa: CATSRAGRIQETQYF
len: 15
v_gene: TRBV15
j_gene: TRBJ2-5
d_gene: NA
abundance: NA

CDR3nt: TGTGCCAGTAGTATGGCTTTAGCGGGGGAAACCGTAGATACGCAGTATTTT
CDR3aa: CASSMALAGETVDTQYF
len: 17
v_gene: TRBV19
j_gene: TRBJ2-3
d_gene: TRBD2
abundance: NA

CDR3nt: TGCGCCAGCAGCCCCGGAACAGGGAATCAGCCCCAGCATTTT
CDR3aa: CASSPGTGNQPQHF
len: 14
v_gene: TRBV5-1
j_gene: TRBJ1-5
d_gene: NA
abundance: once

CDR3nt: TGTGCCAGCAGCCAAGTGGGTCTAGCGGGTGCCCATCCGATATACAATGAGCAGTTCTTC
CDR3aa: CASSQVGLAGAHPIYNEQFF
len: 20
v_gene: TRBV3-1/TRBV3-2
j_gene: TRBJ2-1
d_gene: TRBD2
abundance: NA

CDR3nt: TGCAGCGCTCTGGGAGGTTTTGGAGACACTGAAGCTTTCTTT
CDR3aa: CSALGGFGDTEAFF
len: 14
v_gene: TRBV29-1
j_gene: TRBJ1-1
d_gene: NA
abundance: NA

CDR3nt: TGTGCCAGCAGCGTACAGGGACAGCAAGAGACCCAGTACTTC
CDR3aa: CASSVQGQQETQYF
len: 14
v_gene: TRBV9
j_gene: TRBJ2-5
d_gene: TRBD1
abundance: NA

CDR3nt: TGTGCCTGGACCAAGGGGATTGGCACTGAAGCTTTCTTT
CDR3aa: CAWTKGIGTEAFF
len: 13
v_gene: TRBV30
j_gene: TRBJ1-1
d_gene: NA
abundance: NA

CDR3nt: TGTGCCAGCAGTGACACTAGCGGGAAAACTGAGCAGTTCTTC
CDR3aa: CASSDTSGKTEQFF
len: 14
v_gene: TRBV6-4
j_gene: TRBJ2-1
d_gene: TRBD2
abundance: once

CDR3nt: TGTGCCAGCAGCGTAGATGAGGGTCTAGATTCACCCCTCCACTTT
CDR3aa: CASSVDEGLDSPLHF
len: 15
v_gene: TRBV9
j_gene: TRBJ1-6
d_gene: NA
abundance: once

CDR3nt: TGTGCCATCAAGGACAGGGAGAAAGCTGCCTATGGCTACACCTTC
CDR3aa: CAIKDREKAAYGYTF
len: 15
v_gene: TRBV10-3
j_gene: TRBJ1-2
d_gene: TRBD1
abundance: NA

CDR3nt: TGTGCCAGCTCACCAAAACCAGGCAGTTATAATTCACCCCTCCACTTT
CDR3aa: CASSPKPGSYNSPLHF
len: 16
v_gene: TRBV18
j_gene: TRBJ1-6
d_gene: NA
abundance: NA

CDR3nt: TGCGCCAGCAGCTGGGGACTAGCGGGAGAAAATGAGCAGTTCTTC
CDR3aa: CASSWGLAGENEQFF
len: 15
v_gene: TRBV5-1
j_gene: TRBJ2-1
d_gene: TRBD2
abundance: NA

CDR3nt: TGTGCCAGCACCTATAGCGGGGACGCCTACGAGCAGTACTTC
CDR3aa: CASTYSGDAYEQYF
len: 14
v_gene: TRBV5-5
j_gene: TRBJ2-7
d_gene: TRBD2
abundance: few

CDR3nt: TGTGCCAGCAGTGACAAGCGGTCGAACACCGGGGAGCTGTTTTTT
CDR3aa: CASSDKRSNTGELFF
len: 15
v_gene: TRBV2
j_gene: TRBJ2-2
d_gene: NA
abundance: many

CDR3nt: TGTGCCAGCAGTCCGGGATCTAAGGCAAACGGTGAGCAGTTCTTC
CDR3aa: CASSPGSKANGEQFF
len: 15
v_gene: TRBV28
j_gene: TRBJ2-1
d_gene: NA
abundance: few

CDR3nt: TGTGCCAGCAGCTCCCCCCGGGAAGCTTTCTTT
CDR3aa: CASSSPREAFF
len: 11
v_gene: TRBV7-3
j_gene: TRBJ1-1
d_gene: NA
abundance: NA

CDR3nt: TGTGCCAGTAGGAAGACTGATACCGGGGAGCTGTTTTTT
CDR3aa: CASRKTDTGELFF
len: 13
v_gene: TRBV19
j_gene: TRBJ2-2
d_gene: NA
abundance: NA

CDR3nt: TGTGCCAGCAGCCAAGCGGGGGTTAACTATGGCTACACCTTC
CDR3aa: CASSQAGVNYGYTF
len: 14
v_gene: TRBV3-1/TRBV3-2
j_gene: TRBJ1-2
d_gene: NA
abundance: NA

CDR3nt: TGTGCCACCAGCAGTCTGGGTCTAGCGGGAGCAGATACGCAGTATTTT
CDR3aa: CATSSLGLAGADTQYF
len: 16
v_gene: TRBV15
j_gene: TRBJ2-3
d_gene: TRBD2
abundance: once

CDR3nt: TGTGCCAGCAGCCGCGGGGACAGACCTAACTATGGCTACACCTTC
CDR3aa: CASSRGDRPNYGYTF
len: 15
v_gene: TRBV14
j_gene: TRBJ1-2
d_gene: TRBD1
abundance: few

CDR3nt: TGTGCCAGCAGCGTAGCACAGGTGTACACCGGGGAGCTGTTTTTT
CDR3aa: CASSVAQVYTGELFF
len: 15
v_gene: TRBV9
j_gene: TRBJ2-2
d_gene: NA
abundance: NA

CDR3nt: TGTGCCAGCAGCCGTGGGGACAGCAAAAATCAGCCCCAGCATTTT
CDR3aa: CASSRGDSKNQPQHF
len: 15
v_gene: TRBV7-2
j_gene: TRBJ1-5
d_gene: TRBD1
abundance: NA

CDR3nt: TGTGCCAGCAGCCCCACGACAGGTCCCACACTGTTTTTT
CDR3aa: CASSPTTGPTLFF
len: 13
v_gene: TRBV2
j_gene: TRBJ1-4
d_gene: NA
abundance: NA

CDR3nt: TGTGCCAGCAGTTTCCACAGGGGTGGAGATACGCAGTATTTT
CDR3aa: CASSFHRGGDTQYF
len: 14
v_gene: TRBV28
j_gene: TRBJ2-3
d_gene: TRBD1
abundance: NA

CDR3nt: TGTGCCAGCAGCTCTAAGGACAGTCAGCCCCAGCATTTT
CDR3aa: CASSSKDSQPQHF
len: 13
v_gene: TRBV7-2
j_gene: TRBJ1-5
d_gene: NA
abundance: NA

CDR3nt: TGTGCCAGCAGCTTCGGGACAGGGCCTTCCTACGAGCAGTACTTC
CDR3aa: CASSFGTGPSYEQYF
len: 15
v_gene: TRBV7-2
j_gene: TRBJ2-7
d_gene: TRBD1
abundance: NA

CDR3nt: TGTGCCAGCAGTTTTCCATCCGGGGAGCTGTTTTTT
CDR3aa: CASSFPSGELFF
len: 12
v_gene: TRBV12-3/TRBV12-4
j_gene: TRBJ2-2
d_gene: NA
abundance: NA